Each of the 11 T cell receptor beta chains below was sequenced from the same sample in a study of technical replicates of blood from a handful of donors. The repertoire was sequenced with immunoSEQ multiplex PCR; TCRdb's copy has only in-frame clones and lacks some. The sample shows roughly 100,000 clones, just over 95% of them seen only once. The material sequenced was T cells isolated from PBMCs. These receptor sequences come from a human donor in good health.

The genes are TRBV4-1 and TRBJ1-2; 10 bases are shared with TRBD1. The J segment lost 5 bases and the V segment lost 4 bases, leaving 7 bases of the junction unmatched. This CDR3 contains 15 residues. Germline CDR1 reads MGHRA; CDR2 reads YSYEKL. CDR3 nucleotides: TGCGCCAGCAGCCCCGCTGACAGGGGGCTATATGGCTACACCTTC. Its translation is CASSPADRGLYGYTF.

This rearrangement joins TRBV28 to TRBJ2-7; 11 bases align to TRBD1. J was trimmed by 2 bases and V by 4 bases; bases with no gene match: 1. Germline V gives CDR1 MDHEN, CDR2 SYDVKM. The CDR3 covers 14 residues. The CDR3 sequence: CASSWTGGPYEQYF. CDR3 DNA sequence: TGTGCCAGCAGTTGGACAGGGGGCCCCTACGAGCAGTACTTC. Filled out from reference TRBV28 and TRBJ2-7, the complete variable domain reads DVKVTQSSRYLVKRTGEKVFLECVQDMDHENMFWYRQDPGLGLRLIYFSYDVKMKEKGDIPEGYSVSREKKERFSLILESASTNQTSMYLCASSWTGGPYEQYFGPGTRLTVT.

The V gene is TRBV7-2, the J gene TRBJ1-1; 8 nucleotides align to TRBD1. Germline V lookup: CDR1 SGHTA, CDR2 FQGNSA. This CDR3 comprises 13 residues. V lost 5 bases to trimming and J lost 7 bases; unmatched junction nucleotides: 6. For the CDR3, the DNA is TGTGCCAGCAGCCCGGGACAGGCGCATGAAGCTTTCTTT. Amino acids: CASSPGQAHEAFF.

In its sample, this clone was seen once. The CDR3 region is CAIRAGSTDTQYF. The DNA of the CDR3 is TGTGCCATCAGGGCAGGCAGCACAGATACGCAGTATTTT. V is TRBV10-3 and J is TRBJ2-3; D not certain. Trimming removed 6 bases from V and 0 bases from J, with 7 bases in between. This CDR3 spans 13 amino acids. Germline CDR1 reads ENHRY; CDR2 reads SYGVKD.

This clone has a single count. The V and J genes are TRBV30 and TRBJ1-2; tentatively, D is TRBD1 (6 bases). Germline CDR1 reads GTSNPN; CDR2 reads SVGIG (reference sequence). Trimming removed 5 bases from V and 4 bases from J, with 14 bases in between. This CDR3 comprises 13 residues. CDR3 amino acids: CAWGGQFAYGYTF. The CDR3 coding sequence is TGTGCCTGGGGAGGACAGTTCGCCTATGGCTACACCTTC.

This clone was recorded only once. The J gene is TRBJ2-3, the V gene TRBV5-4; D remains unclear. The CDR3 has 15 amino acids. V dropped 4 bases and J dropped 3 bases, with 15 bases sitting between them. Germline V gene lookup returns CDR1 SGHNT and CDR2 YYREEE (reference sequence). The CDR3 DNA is TGTGCCAGCAGCCTAGAGGCCAGTATGACAGATACGCAGTATTTT. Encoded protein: CASSLEASMTDTQYF.

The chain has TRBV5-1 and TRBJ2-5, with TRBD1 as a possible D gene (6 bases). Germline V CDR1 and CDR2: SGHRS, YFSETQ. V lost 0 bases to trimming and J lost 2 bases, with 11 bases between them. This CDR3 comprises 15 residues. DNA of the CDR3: TGCGCCAGCAGCTTGGAGGACAGCCAACAAGAGACCCAGTACTTC. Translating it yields CASSLEDSQQETQYF.

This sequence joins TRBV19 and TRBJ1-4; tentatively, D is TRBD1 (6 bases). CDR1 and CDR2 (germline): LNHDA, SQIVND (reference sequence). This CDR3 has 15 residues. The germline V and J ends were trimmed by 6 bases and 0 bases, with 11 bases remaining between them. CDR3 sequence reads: CASRPDSATNEKLFF. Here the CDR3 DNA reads TGTGCCAGTAGACCGGACAGTGCAACTAATGAAAAACTGTTTTTT.

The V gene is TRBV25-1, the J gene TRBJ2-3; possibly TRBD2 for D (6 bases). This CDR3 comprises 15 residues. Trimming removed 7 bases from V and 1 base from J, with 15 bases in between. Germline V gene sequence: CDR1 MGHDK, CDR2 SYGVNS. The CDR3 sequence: CASTSPGEGTDTQYF. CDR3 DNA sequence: TGTGCCAGCACCTCTCCGGGGGAAGGCACAGATACGCAGTATTTT.

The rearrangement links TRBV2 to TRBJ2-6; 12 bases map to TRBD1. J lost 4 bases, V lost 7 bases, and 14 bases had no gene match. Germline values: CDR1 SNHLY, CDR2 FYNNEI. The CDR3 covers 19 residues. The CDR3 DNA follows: TGTGCCAGCACCAAATTACGCGGGGACAGGGGGCGAGGGGCCAACGTCCTGACTTTC. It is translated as CASTKLRGDRGRGANVLTF.

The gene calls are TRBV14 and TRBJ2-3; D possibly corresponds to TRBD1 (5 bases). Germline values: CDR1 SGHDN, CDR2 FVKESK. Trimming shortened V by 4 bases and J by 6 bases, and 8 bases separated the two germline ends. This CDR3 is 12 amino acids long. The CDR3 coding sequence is TGTGCCAGCAGCCGAGCAGGGGATACGCAGTATTTT. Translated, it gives CASSRAGDTQYF. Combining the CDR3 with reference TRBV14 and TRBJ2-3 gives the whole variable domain EAGVTQFPSHSVIEKGQTVTLRCDPISGHDNLYWYRRVMGKEIKFLLHFVKESKQDESGMPNNRFLAERTGGTYSTLKVQPAELEDSGVYFCASSRAGDTQYFGPGTRLTVL.